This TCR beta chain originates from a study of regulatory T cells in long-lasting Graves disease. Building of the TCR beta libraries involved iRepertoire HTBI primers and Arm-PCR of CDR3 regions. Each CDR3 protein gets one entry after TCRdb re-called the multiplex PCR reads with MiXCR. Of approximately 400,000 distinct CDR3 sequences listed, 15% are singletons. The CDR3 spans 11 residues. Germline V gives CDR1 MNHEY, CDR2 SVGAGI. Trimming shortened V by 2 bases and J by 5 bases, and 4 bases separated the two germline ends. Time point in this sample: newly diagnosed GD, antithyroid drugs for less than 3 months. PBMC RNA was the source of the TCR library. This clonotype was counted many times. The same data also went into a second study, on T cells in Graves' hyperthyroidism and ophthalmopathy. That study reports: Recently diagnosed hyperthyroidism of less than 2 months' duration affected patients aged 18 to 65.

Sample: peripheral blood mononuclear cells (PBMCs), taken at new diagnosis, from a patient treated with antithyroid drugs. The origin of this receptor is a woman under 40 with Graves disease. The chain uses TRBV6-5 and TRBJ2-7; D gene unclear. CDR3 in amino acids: CASSYGHEQYF. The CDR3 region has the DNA TGTGCCAGCAGTTACGGGCACGAGCAGTACTTC.